These T cell receptor beta chains were read from a single sample in a study of T cell repertoires in cytomegalovirus infection. Their specific antigens are unknown. TCRdb fed the reads into MiXCR, producing one record per CDR3 protein. Of tens of thousands of distinct CDR3 sequences in the sample, 20% to 25% are singletons; the top ten hold under 75%. The sequences come from CD8+ T cells from cultured PBMCs, collected from culture after CMV antigen stimulation. The receptor set was obtained from a human donor in good health (CMV status not recorded). Some clones in this sample may be carry-over from other donors' samples. The CDR3 runs from the conserved cysteine through the conserved F or W. Fields, in order: D gene, J gene, V gene, CDR3 length, clone size, CDR3 protein, CDR3 DNA. D genes are given only for firm matches. Where a row states a size, it is once, few, many or the class of an expanded clone; other rows omit it.

>NA|TRBJ2-7|TRBV13|16|NA
CASSPTYGGPSYEQYF
TGTGCCAGCAGCCCCACCTACGGGGGCCCCTCCTACGAGCAGTACTTC
>TRBD1|TRBJ2-4|TRBV4-1|15|NA
CASSQGEGARNIQYF
TGCGCCAGCAGCCAAGGCGAGGGGGCGCGAAACATTCAGTACTTC
>TRBD1|TRBJ1-1|TRBV4-1|16|few
CASSQDWTGSLTEAFF
TGCGCCAGCAGCCAAGATTGGACAGGCAGCCTGACGGAAGCTTTCTTT
>NA|TRBJ1-2|TRBV7-8|12|NA
CASSLLANGYTF
TGTGCCAGCAGCTTATTGGCTAATGGCTACACCTTC
>NA|TRBJ2-7|TRBV6-5|15|few
CASSYKWGHTYEQYF
TGTGCCAGCAGTTACAAATGGGGACATACCTACGAGCAGTACTTC
>TRBD2|TRBJ2-5|TRBV27|16|few
CASSLYLAGPKETQYF
TGTGCCAGCAGTTTATACCTAGCGGGACCTAAAGAGACCCAGTACTTC
>TRBD2|TRBJ2-1|TRBV6-2/TRBV6-3|15|few
CASRSTSGRLGEQFF
TGTGCCAGCAGATCAACTAGCGGGAGACTAGGTGAGCAGTTCTTC
>NA|TRBJ2-1|TRBV6-5|15|NA
CASSLVLGGYNEQFF
TGTGCCAGCAGTTTAGTCCTAGGGGGGTACAATGAGCAGTTCTTC
>NA|TRBJ2-5|TRBV14|13|once
CASSQWSWETQYF
TGTGCCAGCAGCCAATGGAGTTGGGAGACCCAGTACTTC
>NA|TRBJ2-3|TRBV7-8|15|NA
CASSLVGGNTDTQYF
TGTGCCAGCAGCTTAGTCGGAGGAAACACAGATACGCAGTATTTT
>NA|TRBJ1-1|TRBV12-3/TRBV12-4|18|many
CASSPRALQYPLNTEAFF
TGTGCCAGCAGCCCTAGGGCCCTTCAATACCCCCTGAACACTGAAGCTTTCTTT
>TRBD1|TRBJ1-1|TRBV7-8|14|NA
CASSETGGGTEAFF
TGTGCCAGCAGCGAAACAGGGGGAGGTACTGAAGCTTTCTTT
>NA|TRBJ2-1|TRBV6-5|15|few
CASSYSGSLYNEQFF
TGTGCCAGCAGTTACTCCGGGAGCCTCTACAATGAGCAGTTCTTC
>TRBD1|TRBJ1-2|TRBV9|15|NA
CASSPRDRGRGSYTF
TGTGCCAGCAGCCCGAGGGACAGGGGTCGGGGTAGCTACACCTTC
>NA|TRBJ2-5|TRBV6-1|13|few
CASSYEGGETQYF
TGTGCCAGCAGTTACGAAGGGGGGGAGACCCAGTACTTC
>NA|TRBJ1-2|TRBV7-9|20|NA
CASSLAIELVGGVYNYGYTF
TGTGCCAGCAGCTTAGCGATTGAGCTCGTGGGGGGGGTCTACAACTATGGCTACACCTTC
>NA|TRBJ2-3|TRBV15|17|few
CATSATKGTQSTDTQYF
TGTGCCACCAGCGCTACCAAGGGGACCCAAAGCACAGATACGCAGTATTTT
>NA|TRBJ2-1|TRBV6-2/TRBV6-3|13|few
CASIATGLNEQFF
TGTGCCAGCATAGCAACGGGGCTGAATGAGCAGTTCTTC
>TRBD2|TRBJ2-1|TRBV6-2/TRBV6-3|15|NA
CASNQRAGGGNEQFF
TGTGCCAGCAATCAACGAGCGGGAGGTGGCAATGAGCAGTTCTTC
>NA|TRBJ2-7|TRBV27|13|NA
CASSLYGDYEQYF
TGTGCCAGCAGTTTATATGGGGACTACGAGCAGTACTTC
>NA|TRBJ1-3|TRBV11-1|13|many
CASSSTIGNTIYF
TGTGCCAGCAGCTCAACCATCGGAAACACCATATATTTT
>NA|TRBJ2-5|TRBV6-8|13|NA
CASRAGVWETQYF
TGTGCCAGCAGAGCAGGGGTGTGGGAGACCCAGTACTTC
>TRBD1|TRBJ2-7|TRBV19|14|NA
CASSTGTGDYEQYF
TGTGCCAGTAGTACTGGGACAGGGGACTACGAGCAGTACTTC
>NA|TRBJ2-6|TRBV6-8|18|NA
CANSYATGAPIGANVLTF
TGTGCCAACAGTTACGCGACCGGGGCCCCTATTGGGGCCAACGTCCTGACTTTC
>TRBD1|TRBJ1-1|TRBV12-3/TRBV12-4|15|NA
CASSQTGGANTEAFF
TGTGCCAGCAGTCAGACAGGGGGCGCGAACACTGAAGCTTTCTTT
>NA|TRBJ2-5|TRBV6-5|14|NA
CASSPSPYQETQYF
TGTGCCAGCAGTCCTTCCCCGTACCAAGAGACCCAGTACTTC
>NA|TRBJ2-5|TRBV7-6|13|NA
CASSSEVQETQYF
TGTGCCAGCAGCTCAGAAGTACAAGAGACCCAGTACTTC
>NA|TRBJ2-1|TRBV28|19|NA
CASSTFLTGSISSYNEQFF
TGTGCCAGCAGTACCTTTTTGACTGGCAGTATTAGCTCCTACAATGAGCAGTTCTTC
>TRBD2|TRBJ2-1|TRBV6-2/TRBV6-3|15|NA
CASTQWSTGGNEQFF
TGTGCCAGCACCCAGTGGAGTACGGGGGGAAATGAGCAGTTCTTC
>NA|TRBJ1-1|TRBV4-3|14|once
CASSQAQGYTEAFF
TGCGCCAGCAGCCAGGCACAGGGATACACTGAAGCTTTCTTT
>NA|TRBJ2-1|TRBV20-1|15|NA
CSARDMRTWGNEQFF
TGCAGTGCTAGAGATATGAGGACCTGGGGCAATGAGCAGTTCTTC
>NA|TRBJ2-1|TRBV7-3|13|many
CASSVRLENEQFF
TGTGCCAGCAGCGTACGACTAGAAAATGAGCAGTTCTTC
>NA|TRBJ2-7|TRBV7-2|15|few
CASSPRTIKAYEQYF
TGTGCCAGCAGCCCCCGGACTATAAAGGCCTACGAGCAGTACTTC
>TRBD1|TRBJ1-6|TRBV15|15|few
CATSGRTGKNSPLHF
TGTGCCACCAGCGGAAGGACAGGGAAGAATTCACCCCTCCACTTT
>TRBD2|TRBJ2-1|TRBV4-3|21|NA
CASSQEGIIAGGLSFGDEQFF
TGCGCCAGCAGCCAAGAGGGGATAATAGCGGGAGGGCTCTCTTTTGGCGATGAGCAGTTCTTC
>NA|TRBJ1-5|TRBV4-1|15|NA
CASSQVHGSNQPQHF
TGCGCCAGCAGCCAAGTGCACGGGAGCAATCAGCCCCAGCATTTT
>NA|TRBJ1-1|TRBV27|13|few
CASSLSKGAEAFF
TGTGCCAGCAGTTTATCGAAGGGGGCTGAAGCTTTCTTT
>NA|TRBJ2-7|TRBV2|12|few
CASSPGPYEQYF
TGTGCCAGCAGTCCCGGGCCCTACGAGCAGTACTTC
>TRBD1|TRBJ2-5|TRBV27|15|NA
CASSLEWTGAETQYF
TGTGCCAGCAGTTTAGAGTGGACAGGGGCAGAGACCCAGTACTTC
>NA|TRBJ2-2|TRBV19|15|few
CASSIRAVNTGELFF
TGTGCCAGTAGTATTAGAGCAGTAAACACCGGGGAGCTGTTTTTT
>NA|TRBJ2-7|TRBV7-2|15|many
CASSGAGTASYEQYF
TGTGCCAGCAGCGGGGCCGGGACTGCGTCCTACGAGCAGTACTTC
>NA|TRBJ2-7|TRBV6-6|14|few
CASRLDLQGYEQYF
TGTGCCAGCAGACTGGACCTCCAGGGCTACGAGCAGTACTTC
>TRBD2|TRBJ2-7|TRBV27|16|few
CASAPGTSGGLYEQYF
TGTGCCAGCGCTCCTGGGACTAGCGGGGGGCTCTACGAGCAGTACTTC
>TRBD2|TRBJ2-5|TRBV4-2|16|NA
CASSPSWTSGQETQYF
TGTGCCAGCAGCCCTTCCTGGACTAGCGGCCAAGAGACCCAGTACTTC
>NA|TRBJ2-4|TRBV4-1|14|NA
CASSQRLGVDIQYF
TGCGCCAGCAGCCAACGTTTGGGGGTGGACATTCAGTACTTC